The rows below give T cell receptor beta chains drawn from one sample of a study of T cells in localized non-small cell lung cancer. Profiling relied on immunoSEQ multiplex PCR, and the TCRdb table lists in-frame clones only, not all of them. The table lists more than 2,000 clones, roughly 25% of them singletons. The specimen was lung tumor tissue, collected before any cancer treatment. All receptors come from a woman between 35 and 70 years old with stage III squamous cell lung carcinoma. Each CDR3 is given with its conserved first and last residue. D genes are given only for firm matches. Not all rows give a size; the values are once, few, many and, for expanded clones, a class.

D gene,J gene,V gene,clone size,CDR3 DNA,CDR3 protein
NA,TRBJ2-7,TRBV18,NA,TGTGCCAGCTCACAGCAGGGTCGCTATGACGAGCAGTACTTC,CASSQQGRYDEQYF
TRBD2,TRBJ2-5,TRBV19,NA,TGTGCCAGTAGGGCTAGCGGGGGGGCTCGAGAGACCCAGTACTTC,CASRASGGARETQYF
NA,TRBJ2-2,TRBV11-3,medium-sized,TGTGCCAGCAGCCTACTGGACAGCAAGAACACCGGGGAGCTGTTTTTT,CASSLLDSKNTGELFF
TRBD1,TRBJ1-6,TRBV30,NA,TGTGCCTGGAGTCGAACCGGGACAGGGGATTCACCCCTCCACTTT,CAWSRTGTGDSPLHF
NA,TRBJ1-2,TRBV18,NA,TGTGCCAGCTCACCACCGATCTGGGACATCATCGGCTACACCTTC,CASSPPIWDIIGYTF
TRBD1,TRBJ2-2,TRBV11-3,NA,TGTGCCAGCAGCCCAGGACAGGGGGCGAGCACCGGGGAGCTGTTTTTT,CASSPGQGASTGELFF
TRBD1,TRBJ2-7,TRBV11-3,NA,TGTGCCAGCAGCTTGGGACAGGGGAGGGACGAGCAGTACTTC,CASSLGQGRDEQYF
TRBD1,TRBJ1-6,TRBV6-8,NA,TGTGCCAGCAGTAACAGGGGTTGGTCACCCCTCCACTTT,CASSNRGWSPLHF
TRBD2,TRBJ2-7,TRBV11-3,large,TGTGCCAGCAGCTCGTCTACGCGGGGGTACGAGCAGTACTTC,CASSSSTRGYEQYF
NA,TRBJ1-4,TRBV29-1,NA,TGCAGCGTTGGACAGTCGGGTGAAAAACTGTTTTTT,CSVGQSGEKLFF
NA,TRBJ2-3,TRBV11-3,NA,TGTGCCAGCAGCTTCAGGCGCTCAACAGATACGCAGTATTTT,CASSFRRSTDTQYF
NA,TRBJ2-1,TRBV11-3,few,TGTGCCAGCAGCTTAGGAGGGGTAGCGTCAAATGAGCAGTTCTTC,CASSLGGVASNEQFF
NA,TRBJ1-1,TRBV19,NA,TGTGCCAGTAGTATCTCTCCAGGGATGAACACTGAAGCTTTCTTT,CASSISPGMNTEAFF
NA,TRBJ2-7,TRBV6-8,few,TGTGCCAGCAGTTACAACAGGCGAGGTTCCTACGAGCAGTACTTC,CASSYNRRGSYEQYF
NA,TRBJ1-1,TRBV30,NA,TGTGCCTGGATCCGGGGGGCCTTGGGCACTGAAGCTTTCTTT,CAWIRGALGTEAFF
NA,TRBJ1-1,TRBV6-8,few,TGTGCCAGCAGAGCCTCGCCGGGGGGGGCGAAAGGCGCGGCTTTCTTT,CASRASPGGAKGAAFF
NA,TRBJ2-3,TRBV29-1,NA,TGCAGCGTGGTCCAAGGGCGAGATACGCAGTATTTT,CSVVQGRDTQYF
NA,TRBJ1-6,TRBV25-1,NA,TGTGCCAGCAGTGAACTTCATAATTCACCCCTCCACTTT,CASSELHNSPLHF
NA,TRBJ1-1,TRBV11-3,few,TGTGCCAGCAGCTTTAAGGGGAGAAAGGTCCGGTCGGCTTTCTTT,CASSFKGRKVRSAFF
TRBD1,TRBJ1-1,TRBV6-8,medium-sized,TGTGCCAGCAGTTACCGACCCGGACAGGGGGCAAGAGCTTTCTTT,CASSYRPGQGARAFF
NA,TRBJ1-5,TRBV19,NA,TGTGCCAGTAGTGCCACTGGGGGACGGGATCAGCCCCAGCATTTT,CASSATGGRDQPQHF
TRBD2,TRBJ2-1,TRBV6-8,few,TGTGCCAGCAGTTACGGGACTAGCGGGTTCTATGAGCAGTTCTTC,CASSYGTSGFYEQFF
TRBD2,TRBJ2-3,TRBV9,few,TGTGCCAGCAGCGCGCTAGCGGGGGCCGTCACAGATACGCAGTATTTT,CASSALAGAVTDTQYF
NA,TRBJ1-1,TRBV12-5,few,TGTGCTAGTGGCTCCACTTCATTAGTAGCTTTCTTT,CASGSTSLVAFF
NA,TRBJ2-6,TRBV29-1,NA,TGCAGCGTTGCGGTCTCTGGGGCCAACGTCCTGACTTTC,CSVAVSGANVLTF
TRBD2,TRBJ2-7,TRBV12-5,NA,TGTGCCAGCAACATAGCGGGGGCCGGGTCCGAGCAGTACTTC,CASNIAGAGSEQYF
TRBD1,TRBJ1-6,TRBV6-8,few,TGTGCCAGCAGTTACTGGCAGGGGGTCGATTCACCCCTCCACTTT,CASSYWQGVDSPLHF
NA,TRBJ1-2,TRBV30,few,TGTGCCTGGAGCCCATGGTCACAGGCCTCCTATGGCTACACCTTC,CAWSPWSQASYGYTF
NA,TRBJ1-3,TRBV19,large,TGTGCCAGTAGTCCCCCCCCGGGACTCTCTGGAAACACCATATATTTT,CASSPPPGLSGNTIYF
NA,TRBJ1-2,TRBV19,NA,TGTGCCAGTAGGAATTCAGGGGCCCCGGGGAGTGGCTACACCTTC,CASRNSGAPGSGYTF
TRBD1,TRBJ2-7,TRBV5-1,NA,TGCGCCAGCGAGGGCAGGGGGCCACCATACGAGCAGTACTTC,CASEGRGPPYEQYF
NA,TRBJ1-3,TRBV5-1,NA,TGCGCCAGCAGCTCTCAGGGGAGGGGAGACACCATATATTTT,CASSSQGRGDTIYF